What follows are 25 T cell receptor beta chains derived from one specimen sequenced in a study of CD8+ T cells in alopecia areata. Specified treatment: oral pan-JAK inhibitor, 5-10 mg twice daily. RNA was extracted and reverse transcribed into cDNA as the sequencing template. This table comes from immunoSEQ multiplex PCR, and its TCRdb copy is limited to in-frame clones, with some not included. Among over 70,000 clones, around 60% were seen once, and the ten largest hold around 22%. The sample was CD8+ T cells sorted from blood, taken at week 24, from a patient treated with tofacitinib. Source of these receptors: a human donor with alopecia areata.

V gene TRBV5-1 combines with J gene TRBJ2-3, with TRBD2 as a possible D gene (5 bases). The length of the CDR3 is 16 residues. Trimming pared 3 bases from V and 1 base from J, leaving 15 bases between. In germline, CDR1 is SGHRS, CDR2 YFSETQ. CDR3 loop: CASSSPDYVGTDTQYF. CDR3 nucleotides: TGCGCCAGCAGCTCGCCCGACTACGTGGGCACAGATACGCAGTATTTT.

V usage is TRBV19 and J usage is TRBJ2-7; D may be TRBD2 (5 bases). The CDR3 length is 14 residues. Per the germline V gene, CDR1 is LNHDA and CDR2 is SQIVND (reference sequence). V lost 3 bases, J lost 1 base, and 10 bases lay in between. The CDR3 nucleotides read TGTGCCAGTAGTATGACGAGCGGTTCCTACGAGCAGTACTTC. Protein product: CASSMTSGSYEQYF.

The chain has TRBV4-1 and TRBJ1-2; perhaps TRBD1 as D (5 bases). This CDR3 region has 13 residues. Germline CDR1 is MGHRA and CDR2 is YSYEKL. V lost 3 bases and J lost 6, with 11 bases in between. The CDR3 region is CASSQGPDDGYTF. The CDR3 bases are TGCGCCAGCAGCCAGGGACCGGATGATGGCTACACCTTC.

The chain uses TRBV5-1 and TRBJ1-1; TRBD1 aligns across 7 bases. CDR3 length: 15 residues. Germline CDR1 SGHRS, CDR2 YFSETQ. V gave up 4 bases and J gave up 1 base; unmatched junction bases: 7. CDR3 in DNA: TGCGCCAGCAGCCAAGCCAGACAGGGGAACACTGAAGCTTTCTTT. Translation: CASSQARQGNTEAFF.

The chain joins TRBV6-5 to TRBJ1-2; no clear D. The germline V gene encodes CDR1 MNHEY and CDR2 SVGAGI. CDR3 length: 10 residues. V lost 6 bases, J lost 6 bases, and 5 bases lay in between. The CDR3, as DNA: TGTGCCAGCAGGGGTGATGGCTACACCTTC. It codes for CASRGDGYTF.

The chain combines TRBV2 with TRBJ2-7, with D possibly TRBD1 on 5 matching bases. With 2 bases removed from V and 6 bases from J, the gap between germline ends came to 17 bases. Germline CDR1 reads SNHLY; CDR2 reads FYNNEI. The CDR3 length is 15 residues. CDR3 sequence reads: CASSETKRGLREQYF. In DNA, the CDR3 is TGTGCCAGCAGTGAAACCAAAAGGGGTCTACGCGAGCAGTACTTC.

This clone was seen only a few times. The J gene is TRBJ1-1, the V gene TRBV27; 8 bases are a match to TRBD1. The germline V gene has CDR1 MNHEY and CDR2 SMNVEV (reference sequence). V was clipped by 3 bases and J by 2 bases; unmatched bases: 5. The CDR3 has 15 amino acids. The CDR3 region is CASSFLTGGNTEAFF. The DNA of the CDR3 is TGTGCCAGCAGTTTCTTAACAGGGGGTAACACTGAAGCTTTCTTT.

The chain employs TRBV6-5 and TRBJ2-2; no firm D call. Between the trimmed V and J ends, which lost 4 bases and 7 bases, there was a span of 10 bases. The CDR3 contains 13 residues. Germline V CDR1 and CDR2: MNHEY, SVGAGI. In DNA, the CDR3 is TGTGCCAGCAGTTTGAGTCGCGGCGGGGAGCTGTTTTTT. This encodes CASSLSRGGELFF.

J is TRBJ1-2 and V is TRBV27; 9 bases fit TRBD1. CDR3 length: 15 amino acids. The germline V gene encodes CDR1 MNHEY and CDR2 SMNVEV (reference sequence). Trimming at V came to 6 bases and at J to 4 bases, leaving 9 bases not matched to a gene. In nucleotides, the CDR3 is TGTGCCAGCAGCATATTAGGACAGGGGACCTATGGCTACACCTTC. Residues: CASSILGQGTYGYTF.

The rearrangement uses TRBV28 and TRBJ1-5, with D unclear. Germline V CDR1 and CDR2: MDHEN, SYDVKM. The CDR3 is made up of 14 amino acids. Trimming removed 2 bases from V and 1 base from J, with 6 bases in between. As DNA, the CDR3 is TGTGCCAGCAGTTTACCCTACAGCAATCAGCCCCAGCATTTT. This codes for CASSLPYSNQPQHF.

With respect to this clone: Sequence at one end of the junction differs from germline and may be a read error. The chain uses TRBV7-9 and TRBJ2-3, with D maybe TRBD2 (6 bases). The CDR3 has 10 residues. Germline loops: CDR1 SEHNR, CDR2 FQNEAQ (reference sequence). The CDR3 here is CASPGVAGPF. CDR3 coding DNA: TGTGCCAGTCCGGGGGTAGCAGGCCCTTTT. The full variable domain, in which reference TRBV7-9 and TRBJ2-3 provide the parts outside the CDR3, is DTGVSQNPRHKITKRGQNVTFRCDPISEHNRLYWYRQTLGQGPEFLTYFQNEAQLEKSRLLSDRFSAERPKGSFSTLEIQRTEQGDSAMYLCASPGVAGPFGPGTRLTVL.

This clone was recorded at least ten times. This chain joins TRBV5-4 and TRBJ1-2; tentative D call: TRBD1 (5 bases). From germline, CDR1 is SGHNT and CDR2 YYREEE (reference sequence). Trimming pared 4 bases from V and 4 bases from J, leaving 20 bases between. CDR3 length equals 16 residues. CDR3 in amino acids: CASSEPTGTDVYGYTF. Here the CDR3 DNA reads TGTGCCAGCAGCGAACCCACCGGGACGGATGTCTATGGCTACACCTTC.

There are a few counts of this clone. The chain carries TRBV13 and TRBJ2-1, with 9 bases identical to TRBD1. The V and J ends lost 7 bases and 6 bases, in that order; junction bases with no gene match: 4. CDR3 length: 13 amino acids. Germline V gene lookup returns CDR1 PRHDT and CDR2 FYEKMQ (reference sequence). The CDR3 protein is CASMTGGSNEQFF. DNA of the CDR3: TGTGCCAGCATGACAGGGGGAAGCAATGAGCAGTTCTTC.

V is TRBV19 and J is TRBJ2-1; 8 nucleotides line up with TRBD2. The CDR3 has 16 residues. Trimming removed 7 bases from V and 6 bases from J; junction bases left unmatched: 14. Germline V gene sequence: CDR1 LNHDA, CDR2 SQIVND (reference sequence). The CDR3 bases are TGTGCCAGTATAGCCCCTCCCGCGGGGGGCTCCAATGAGCAGTTCTTC. It specifies CASIAPPAGGSNEQFF.

A few counts support this clone. J is TRBJ2-3 and V is TRBV10-3; the match to TRBD2 covers 8 bases. Trimming at V came to 6 bases and at J to 3 bases, leaving 8 bases not matched to a gene. The CDR3 has 15 residues. The V gene's germline CDR1 is ENHRY and CDR2 SYGVKD. The CDR3 sequence is CAISKAGVDTDTQYF. The DNA of the CDR3 is TGTGCCATCAGCAAAGCGGGAGTCGATACAGATACGCAGTATTTT.

This chain links TRBV27 with TRBJ2-7, with TRBD2 matching 10 bases. The CDR3 covers 14 residues. Germline V lookup: CDR1 MNHEY, CDR2 SMNVEV (reference sequence). Trimming took 5 bases from V and 0 from J; bases not matched to a gene: 1. The CDR3 sequence: CASSPSGSSYEQYF. DNA of the CDR3: TGTGCCAGCAGTCCTAGCGGGAGCTCCTACGAGCAGTACTTC.

The chain recombines TRBV27 with TRBJ2-7; 9 nucleotides match TRBD2. V lost 4 bases to trimming and J lost 6 bases; unmatched junction nucleotides: 13. The CDR3 totals 16 residues. Germline V gene data show CDR1 as MNHEY and CDR2 as SMNVEV (reference sequence). CDR3 coding DNA: TGTGCCAGCAGTTCACAGACTAGCGGCACAACTACCGAGCAGTACTTC. Protein sequence: CASSSQTSGTTTEQYF.

The chain has TRBV9 and TRBJ1-4, with D maybe TRBD1 (5 bases). CDR3 length equals 17 residues. From germline, CDR1 is SGDLS and CDR2 YYNGEE. The germline V and J ends were trimmed by 0 bases and 1 base, with 13 bases remaining between them. The CDR3 DNA follows: TGTGCCAGCAGCGTAGCAAAAGAGGGGTTAACTAATGAAAAACTGTTTTTT. The encoded protein is CASSVAKEGLTNEKLFF. Variable domain in full (rest from reference TRBV9 and TRBJ1-4): DSGVTQTPKHLITATGQRVTLRCSPRSGDLSVYWYQQSLDQGLQFLIQYYNGEERAKGNILERFSAQQFPDLHSELNLSSLELGDSALYFCASSVAKEGLTNEKLFFGSGTQLSVL.

The chain couples TRBV25-1 to TRBJ2-7; D gene ambiguous. Germline V gene data show CDR1 as MGHDK and CDR2 as SYGVNS. The CDR3 extends over 13 amino acids. With 5 bases removed from V and 1 base from J, the gap between germline ends came to 9 bases. DNA for the CDR3: TGTGCCAGCAGTCCACTCGGGTCCTACGAGCAGTACTTC. It encodes CASSPLGSYEQYF.

The chain is built from TRBV13 and TRBJ2-5; D is uncertain. Trimming took off 5 bases at V and 5 bases at J, with 12 bases between the two ends. The CDR3 is 13 amino acids. In germline, CDR1 is PRHDT, CDR2 FYEKMQ (reference sequence). CDR3 region: CASSRAAQETQYF. The CDR3 DNA is TGTGCCAGCAGCCGGGCGGCCCAGGAGACCCAGTACTTC. The full variable domain, with the rest looked up from reference TRBV13 and TRBJ2-5, is AAGVIQSPRHLIKEKRETATLKCYPIPRHDTVYWYQQGPGQDPQFLISFYEKMQSDKGSIPDRFSAQQFSDYHSELNMSSLELGDSALYFCASSRAAQETQYFGPGTRLLVL.

This clone occurred once. The chain combines TRBV5-1 with TRBJ1-2, with D tentatively TRBD1 (6 bases). This CDR3 has 16 residues. V shed 0 bases and J shed 8 bases, with 20 bases lying between them. The V gene's germline CDR1 is SGHRS and CDR2 YFSETQ. The CDR3, as DNA: TGCGCCAGCAGCTTGGTGCTGTCAGGGGCGTTGTGGGGCTACACCTTC. Protein product: CASSLVLSGALWGYTF.

The chain combines TRBV9 with TRBJ1-2, with 10 bases fitting TRBD1. The V segment lost 0 bases and the J segment 3 bases; nucleotides outside the gene matches: 17. The germline V gene encodes CDR1 SGDLS and CDR2 YYNGEE. The CDR3 is 20 amino acids. The CDR3: CASSVVPGPGQGMKDYGYTF. The DNA for the CDR3 is TGTGCCAGCAGCGTAGTACCGGGGCCGGGACAGGGGATGAAGGACTATGGCTACACCTTC.

The CDR3 here is CASSVGWGGELFF. CDR3 nucleotides: TGTGCCAGCAGCGTAGGGTGGGGCGGGGAGCTGTTTTTT. This rearrangement joins TRBV9 to TRBJ2-2; no clear D. Trimming cost V 0 bases and J 7 bases, with 7 bases left between them. Germline V gene lookup returns CDR1 SGDLS and CDR2 YYNGEE. This CDR3 is built from 13 residues.

This clone came up once. Here the CDR3 DNA reads TGTGCCTACGAAACCGGGGAGCTGTTTTTT. This encodes CAYETGELFF. The V call is TRBV30, the J call TRBJ2-2; D ambiguous. CDR1 and CDR2 from the germline V gene are GTSNPN and SVGIG (reference sequence). Trimming cost V 7 bases and J 5 bases, with 5 bases left between them. The CDR3 has 10 residues.

This clone has only a few counts. V usage is TRBV4-3 and J usage is TRBJ2-7, with D possibly TRBD2 on 6 matching bases. Germline loops: CDR1 LGHNA, CDR2 YSLEER. The CDR3 has 14 residues. Trimming took off 1 base at V and 4 bases at J, with 11 bases between the two ends. In DNA, the CDR3 is TGCGCCAGCAGCCAAGGACTAGAGGGTTACGAGCAGTACTTC. Amino acid sequence: CASSQGLEGYEQYF.